Following are 10 T cell receptor beta chains from one sample sequenced in a study of cytomegalovirus exposure and HLA in healthy donors (dated by TCRdb to about 2017). The library was prepared using the immunoSEQ multiplex PCR assay. A mixture of 60 forward primers for TCR Vbeta segments and 13 reverse primers for TCR Jbeta segments was used in the multiplex PCR. Not all clones reach the TCRdb copy of this immuneACCESS table, which keeps in-frame sequences only. Checked studies attribute under half of the gap to unresolved V genes and leave the rest unexplained. The sample has over 85,000 clones on record, around 63% of them singletons. Of the sample, over 4% falls within the top ten clones. The sequenced material came from PBMCs. The receptors stem from a human donor in good health.

The chain employs TRBV27 and TRBJ2-1; D may be TRBD1 (6 bases). Germline loops: CDR1 MNHEY, CDR2 SMNVEV (reference sequence). V lost 8 bases, J lost 4 bases, and 9 bases lay in between. This CDR3 contains 12 residues. CDR3 sequence reads: CASGTTYNEQFF. DNA of the CDR3: TGTGCCAGCGGGACAACATACAATGAGCAGTTCTTC.

In its sample, this clone was seen a few times. This chain connects TRBV18 to TRBJ2-5; TRBD2 matches 10 bases. J was trimmed by 4 bases and V by 5 bases; bases with no gene match: 10. Germline lookup yields CDR1 KGHSH and CDR2 LQKENI. The length of the CDR3 is 16 residues. CDR3 DNA sequence: TGTGCCAGCTCAGAGTCAGCGGGAGGGCCGGGAGAGACCCAGTACTTC. Amino acid sequence: CASSESAGGPGETQYF.

The V and J genes are TRBV4-1 and TRBJ2-7, with TRBD1 identical over 11 bases. The trim removed 4 bases at V and 2 bases at J, leaving 4 bases unmatched. In germline, CDR1 is MGHRA, CDR2 YSYEKL. This CDR3 region has 15 residues. CDR3 DNA sequence: TGCGCCAGCAGCCTAGGGACAGGGGGAACCTACGAGCAGTACTTC. As protein: CASSLGTGGTYEQYF.

The chain carries TRBV6-5 and TRBJ2-3; 9 nucleotides agree with TRBD1. Germline V gives CDR1 MNHEY, CDR2 SVGAGI. Unmatched junction bases numbered 4, after V lost 6 bases and J lost 0 bases. CDR3 length equals 15 residues. CDR3 protein: CASRLDRGSTDTQYF. CDR3 sequence (DNA): TGTGCCAGCAGGTTGGACAGGGGTAGCACAGATACGCAGTATTTT.

J is TRBJ1-2 and V is TRBV19; maybe TRBD1 (6 bases). From germline, CDR1 is LNHDA and CDR2 SQIVND (reference sequence). The CDR3 sequence is 14 residues long. V was cut by 5 bases and J by 4 bases, with 14 bases left in between. The CDR3 DNA is TGTGCCAGTAGTCCGAGGACAGCTATCTATGGCTACACCTTC. Translated, it gives CASSPRTAIYGYTF.

CDR3 coding DNA: TGTGCTAGTGGTTCGAATACAGGAAACACTGAAGCTTTCTTT. It translates to CASGSNTGNTEAFF. This chain connects TRBV12-5 to TRBJ1-1, with TRBD1 as a possible D gene (5 bases). Per the germline V gene, CDR1 is LGHNT and CDR2 is FRNRAP. Trimming took 4 bases from V and 2 from J, leaving 11 bases between them. The CDR3 totals 14 residues. Supplemented by reference TRBV12-5 and TRBJ1-1, the full variable domain reads DARVTQTPRHKVTEMGQEVTMRCQPILGHNTVFWYRQTMMQGLELLAYFRNRAPLDDSGMPKDRFSAEMPDATLATLKIQPSEPRDSAVYFCASGSNTGNTEAFFGQGTRLTVV.

CDR3 loop: CASSDSDNNEQFF. In DNA form, the CDR3 reads TGTGCCAGCAGTGACTCGGACAACAATGAGCAGTTCTTC. The rearrangement links TRBV6-4 to TRBJ2-1; TRBD1 is a possible D gene (5 bases). This CDR3 comprises 13 residues. The germline CDR1 and CDR2 sequences are MRHNA and SNTAGT. V shed 0 bases and J shed 5 bases, with 5 bases lying between them.

The chain couples TRBV28 to TRBJ2-1; 7 bases line up with TRBD2. Trimming took 4 bases from V and 3 from J; bases not matched to a gene: 0. This CDR3 has 13 amino acids. The germline CDR1 and CDR2 sequences are MDHEN and SYDVKM. CDR3 amino acids: CASSWEGYNEQFF. CDR3 coding DNA: TGTGCCAGCAGTTGGGAGGGCTACAATGAGCAGTTCTTC. Full variable domain (remainder filled in from reference TRBV28 and TRBJ2-1): DVKVTQSSRYLVKRTGEKVFLECVQDMDHENMFWYRQDPGLGLRLIYFSYDVKMKEKGDIPEGYSVSREKKERFSLILESASTNQTSMYLCASSWEGYNEQFFGPGTRLTVL.

In its sample, this clone was seen once. This chain joins TRBV6-1 and TRBJ2-7; D ambiguous. Germline V gene lookup returns CDR1 MNHNS and CDR2 SASEGT. The CDR3 has 12 residues. Trimming removed 4 bases from V and 3 bases from J, with 7 bases in between. CDR3 residues: CASSAVGYEQYF. The DNA of the CDR3 is TGTGCCAGCAGTGCGGTTGGCTACGAGCAGTACTTC.

The rearrangement uses TRBV27 and TRBJ2-1; tentative D call: TRBD1 (7 bases). With 4 bases removed from V and 7 bases from J, the gap between germline ends came to 26 bases. CDR3 length equals 18 residues. From germline, CDR1 is MNHEY and CDR2 SMNVEV (reference sequence). CDR3 nucleotide sequence: TGTGCCAGCAGTTCCCCCAACAGGGGAGGTTATTATTTGAATGAGCAGTTCTTC. It translates to CASSSPNRGGYYLNEQFF.